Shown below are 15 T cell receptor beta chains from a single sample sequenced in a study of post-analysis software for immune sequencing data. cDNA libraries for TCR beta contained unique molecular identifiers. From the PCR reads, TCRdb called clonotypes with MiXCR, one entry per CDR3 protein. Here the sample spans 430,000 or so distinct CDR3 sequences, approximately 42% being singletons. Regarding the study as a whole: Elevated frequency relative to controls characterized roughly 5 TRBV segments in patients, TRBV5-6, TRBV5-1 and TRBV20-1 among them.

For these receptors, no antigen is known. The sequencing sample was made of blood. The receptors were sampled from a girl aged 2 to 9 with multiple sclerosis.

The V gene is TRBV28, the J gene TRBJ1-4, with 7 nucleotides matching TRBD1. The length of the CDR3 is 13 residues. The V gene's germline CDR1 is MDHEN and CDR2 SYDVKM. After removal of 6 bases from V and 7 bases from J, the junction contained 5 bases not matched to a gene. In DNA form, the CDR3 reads TGTGCCAGCAGGCCCGGGACAGCTGAAAAACTGTTTTTT. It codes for CASRPGTAEKLFF.

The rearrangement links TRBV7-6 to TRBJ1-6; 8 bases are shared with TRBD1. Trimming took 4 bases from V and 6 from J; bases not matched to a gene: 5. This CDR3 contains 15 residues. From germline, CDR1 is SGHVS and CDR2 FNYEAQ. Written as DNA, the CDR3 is TGTGCCAGCAGCTCGATCGACAGGGGTAATTCACCCCTCCACTTT. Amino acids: CASSSIDRGNSPLHF.

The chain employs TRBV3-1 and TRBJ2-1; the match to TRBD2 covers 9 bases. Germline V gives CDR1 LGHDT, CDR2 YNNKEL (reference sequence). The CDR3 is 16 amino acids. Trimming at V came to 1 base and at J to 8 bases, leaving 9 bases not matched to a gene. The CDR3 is CASSQAGGGAIDEQFF. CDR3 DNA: TGTGCCAGCAGCCAAGCGGGCGGGGGGGCTATCGATGAGCAGTTCTTC.

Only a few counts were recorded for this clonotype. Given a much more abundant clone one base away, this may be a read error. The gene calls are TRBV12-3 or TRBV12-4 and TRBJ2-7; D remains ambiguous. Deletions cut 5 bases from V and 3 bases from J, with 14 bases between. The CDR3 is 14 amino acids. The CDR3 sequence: CASSPGSRGYEQYF. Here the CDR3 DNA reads TGTGCCAGCAGTCCTGGCTCGCGCGGCTACGAGCAGTACTTC.

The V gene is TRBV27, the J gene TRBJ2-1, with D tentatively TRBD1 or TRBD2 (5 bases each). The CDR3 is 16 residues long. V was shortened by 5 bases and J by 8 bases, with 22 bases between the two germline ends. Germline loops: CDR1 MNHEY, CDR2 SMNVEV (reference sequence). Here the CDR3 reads CASSPGTRGVSHEQFF. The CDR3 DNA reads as TGTGCCAGCAGTCCGGGGACGCGTGGGGTTTCCCATGAGCAGTTCTTC.

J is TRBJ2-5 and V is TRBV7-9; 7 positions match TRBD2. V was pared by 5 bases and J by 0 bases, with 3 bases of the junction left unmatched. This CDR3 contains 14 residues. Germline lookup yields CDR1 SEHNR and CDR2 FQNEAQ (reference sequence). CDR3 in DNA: TGTGCCAGCAGCCACAGCGGGAACCAAGAGACCCAGTACTTC. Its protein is CASSHSGNQETQYF.

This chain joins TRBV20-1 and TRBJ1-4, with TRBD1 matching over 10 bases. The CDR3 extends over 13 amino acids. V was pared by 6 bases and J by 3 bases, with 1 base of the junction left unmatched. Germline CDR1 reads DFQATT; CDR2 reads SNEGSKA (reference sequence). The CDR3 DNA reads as TGCAGTGCCGGGACAGGGGCTAATGAAAAACTGTTTTTT. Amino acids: CSAGTGANEKLFF.

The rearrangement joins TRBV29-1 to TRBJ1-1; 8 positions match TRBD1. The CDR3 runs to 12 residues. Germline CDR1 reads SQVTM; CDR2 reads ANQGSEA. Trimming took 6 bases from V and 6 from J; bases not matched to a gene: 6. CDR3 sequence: CSVHGQGAEAFF. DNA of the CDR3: TGCAGCGTCCACGGACAGGGCGCTGAAGCTTTCTTT. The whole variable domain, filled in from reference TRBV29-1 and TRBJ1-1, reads SAVISQKPSRDICQRGTSLTIQCQVDSQVTMMFWYRQQPGQSLTLIATANQGSEATYESGFVIDKFPISRPNLTFSTLTVSNMSPEDSSIYLCSVHGQGAEAFFGQGTRLTVV.

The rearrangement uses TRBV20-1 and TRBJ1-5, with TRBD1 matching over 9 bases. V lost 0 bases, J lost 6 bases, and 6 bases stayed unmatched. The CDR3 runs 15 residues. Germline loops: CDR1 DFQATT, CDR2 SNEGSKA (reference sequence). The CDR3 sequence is CSAREGTGWGQPQHF. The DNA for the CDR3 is TGCAGTGCTAGAGAAGGGACAGGGTGGGGTCAGCCCCAGCATTTT.

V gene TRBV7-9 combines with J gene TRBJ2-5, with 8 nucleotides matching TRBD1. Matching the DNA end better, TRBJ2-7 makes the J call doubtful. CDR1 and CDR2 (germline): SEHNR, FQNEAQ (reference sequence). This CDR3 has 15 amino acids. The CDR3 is CASSLFGQGDDEQYF. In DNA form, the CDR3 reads TGTGCCAGCAGCTTATTTGGACAGGGAGATGACGAGCAGTACTTC.

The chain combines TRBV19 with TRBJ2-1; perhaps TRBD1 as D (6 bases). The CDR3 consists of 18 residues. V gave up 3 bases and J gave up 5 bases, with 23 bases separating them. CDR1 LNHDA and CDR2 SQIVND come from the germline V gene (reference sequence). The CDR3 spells CASSIGTRGAKLNNEQFF. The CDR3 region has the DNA TGTGCCAGTAGTATCGGGACACGGGGAGCCAAGTTAAACAATGAGCAGTTCTTC.

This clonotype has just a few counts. The CDR3 DNA reads as TGTGCCAGCACGCCCCAGACAGGGATGGAGACCCAGTACTTC. It specifies CASTPQTGMETQYF. The rearrangement links TRBV28 to TRBJ2-5, with 7 bases matching TRBD1. With V trimmed by 7 bases and J by 5 bases, 10 bases remained unmatched. Looked up from germline, CDR1 is MDHEN and CDR2 is SYDVKM. The CDR3 length is 14 residues.

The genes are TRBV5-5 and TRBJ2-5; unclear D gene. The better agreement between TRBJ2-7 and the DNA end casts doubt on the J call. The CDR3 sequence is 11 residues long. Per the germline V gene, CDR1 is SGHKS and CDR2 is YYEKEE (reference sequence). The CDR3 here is CASSLRIEQYF. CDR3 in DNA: TGTGCCAGCAGCTTAAGGATCGAGCAGTACTTC.

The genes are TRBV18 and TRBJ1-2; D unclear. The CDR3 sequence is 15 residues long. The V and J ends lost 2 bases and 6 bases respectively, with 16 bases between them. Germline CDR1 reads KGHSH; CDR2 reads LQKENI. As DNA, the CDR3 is TGTGCCAGCTCACCATTTGAGATTCGAGGTGATGGCTACACCTTC. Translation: CASSPFEIRGDGYTF.

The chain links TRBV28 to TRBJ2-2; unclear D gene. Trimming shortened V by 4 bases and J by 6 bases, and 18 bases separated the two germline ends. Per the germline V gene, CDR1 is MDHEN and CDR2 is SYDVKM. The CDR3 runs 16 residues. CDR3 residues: CASSSTPKQKSGELFF. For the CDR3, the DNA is TGTGCCAGCAGTTCTACCCCGAAGCAGAAGTCCGGGGAGCTGTTTTTT.